The clone carrying this TCR beta chain has at least ten counts. Its antigen remains unknown. The germline V gene has CDR1 DFQATT and CDR2 SNEGSKA (reference sequence). The CDR3 loop spans 12 amino acids. V was clipped by 2 bases and J by 3 bases, with 8 bases between them. The sample belongs to a study of identical twins. Template switching, a step in the protocol, added a universal primer site, and cDNA carried unique molecular identifiers. TCRdb reprocessed the 5' RACE reads via MiXCR and lists one record per CDR3 protein. The data show around 480,000 distinct CDR3 sequences, roughly an eighth seen once. Study-wide points: Its conclusions, products of cross-sectional statistical analysis, did not come from following the same donors. Out-of-frame beta chain sequences displayed weaker excess sharing between twins. Analyses of zero insertions could, in part, be confounded by invariant MAIT and iNKT cells.

This sample also appeared in a second study, on yellow fever vaccine responses in identical twins.

What was sequenced was CD4+ T cells sorted from blood. The gene calls are TRBV20-1 and TRBJ2-7; D is unclear. The origin of this receptor is a woman between 18 and 29 years old in good health. In nucleotides, the CDR3 is TGCAGTGCTAGAAAGGATTTCTACGAGCAGTACTTC. It encodes CSARKDFYEQYF.